This T cell receptor (beta chain) was sequenced for a study of T cell responses to AZD1222 COVID-19 vaccine. The protocol was immunoSEQ multiplex PCR, while the TCRdb copy is restricted to in-frame clones and leaves out a portion. The table has 180,000 or so clones, about nine tenths seen once. Study-wide results and caveats: Clonal diversity was possibly underestimated, and white British individuals and females predominated among donors. Unmutated variant regions reportedly attract nearly half of all spike-specific TCRs. At baseline, just five or six AZD1222 recipients tested seropositive.

Second doses at about 4 or about 12 weeks were pooled. As to this clone: What it binds is not known.

Trimming left V 4 bases short and J 9 bases short, with 13 bases between. The germline CDR1 and CDR2 sequences are SGHTA and FQGTGA. The CDR3 loop spans 14 amino acids. The V call is TRBV7-3, the J call TRBJ1-6; perhaps TRBD1 as D (5 bases). This specimen was peripheral blood, taken 28 days after the second AZD1222 dose. This receptor was obtained from an adult who received the AZD1222 COVID-19 vaccine. The CDR3 nucleotides read TGTGCCAGCAGCTACGGGACTCCGGGTTCACCCCTCCACTTT. It encodes CASSYGTPGSPLHF.